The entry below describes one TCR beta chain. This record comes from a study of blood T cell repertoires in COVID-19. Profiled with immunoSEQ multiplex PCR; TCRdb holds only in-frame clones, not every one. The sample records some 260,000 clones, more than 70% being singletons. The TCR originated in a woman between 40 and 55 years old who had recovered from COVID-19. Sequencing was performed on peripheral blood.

The CDR3 is CASSLPRGGNTEAFF. DNA for the CDR3: TGTGCCAGCAGTCTGCCTCGGGGGGGGAACACTGAAGCTTTCTTT. The chain recombines TRBV6-2 or TRBV6-3 with TRBJ1-1, with a possible D match to TRBD1 (5 bases). The V and J ends lost 5 bases and 1 base respectively, with 14 bases between them. CDR3 length equals 15 residues. The V gene's germline CDR1 is MNHEY and CDR2 SVGEGT.